This T cell receptor (beta chain) was recorded in a study of blood T cell repertoires in COVID-19. Whole-study context: From T cells, B-cell-depleted T cells, or PBMCs came the material, which was cDNA or gDNA.

With 6 bases clipped from V and 7 bases from J, the junction kept 11 bases outside the gene matches. From germline, CDR1 is LNHDA and CDR2 SQIVND (reference sequence). CDR3 length equals 15 residues. It was during active infection that Seattle patients were enrolled and then longitudinally followed. Authors' analysis steps: Using reference gene primer amplification, nucleated cell counts were estimated. Produced via immunoSEQ multiplex PCR; TCRdb's table is partial and in-frame only. Clone size and the V and J calls come from that table; the DNA yielded D and trimming. The table shows over 450,000 clones, with about 88% occurring only once.

The rearrangement uses TRBV19 and TRBJ1-4, with 7 nucleotides matching TRBD1. The sequenced sample was peripheral blood. This clonotype was obtained from a man aged 18 to 29 with COVID-19, enrolled during active disease. The CDR3 spells CASRKTGSNPEKLFF. CDR3 coding DNA: TGTGCCAGTAGAAAGACAGGGTCCAACCCTGAAAAACTGTTTTTT.